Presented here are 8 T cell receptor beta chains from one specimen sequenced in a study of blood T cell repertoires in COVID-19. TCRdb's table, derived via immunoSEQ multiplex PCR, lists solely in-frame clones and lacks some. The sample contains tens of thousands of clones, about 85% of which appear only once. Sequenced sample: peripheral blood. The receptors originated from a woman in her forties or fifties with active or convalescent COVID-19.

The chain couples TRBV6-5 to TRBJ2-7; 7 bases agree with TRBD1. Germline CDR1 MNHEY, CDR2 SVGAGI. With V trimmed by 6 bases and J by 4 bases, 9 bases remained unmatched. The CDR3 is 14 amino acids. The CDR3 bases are TGTGCCAGCAGGATGGGACAGCTTCTATACGAGCAGTACTTC. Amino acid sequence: CASRMGQLLYEQYF.

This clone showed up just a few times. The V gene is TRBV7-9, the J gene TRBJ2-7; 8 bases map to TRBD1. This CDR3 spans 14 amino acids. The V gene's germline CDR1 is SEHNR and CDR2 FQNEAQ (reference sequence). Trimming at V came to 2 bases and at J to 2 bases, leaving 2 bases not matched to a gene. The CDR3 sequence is CASSLTGGAYEQYF. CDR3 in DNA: TGTGCCAGCAGCTTAACAGGGGGTGCCTACGAGCAGTACTTC.

CDR3 bases: TGTGCCAGCCTCCGGGACAGGGTGGGAGGAAACACCATATATTTT. This translates into CASLRDRVGGNTIYF. The chain recombines TRBV7-2 with TRBJ1-3, with TRBD1 matching over 9 bases. V gave up 8 bases and J gave up 4 bases; unmatched junction bases: 9. The CDR3 sequence is 15 residues long. Germline lookup yields CDR1 SGHTA and CDR2 FQGNSA. The full variable domain, in which reference TRBV7-2 and TRBJ1-3 provide the parts outside the CDR3, is GAGVSQSPSNKVTEKGKDVELRCDPISGHTALYWYRQSLGQGLEFLIYFQGNSAPDKSGLPSDRFSAERTGGSVSTLTIQRTQQEDSAVYLCASLRDRVGGNTIYFGEGSWLTVV.

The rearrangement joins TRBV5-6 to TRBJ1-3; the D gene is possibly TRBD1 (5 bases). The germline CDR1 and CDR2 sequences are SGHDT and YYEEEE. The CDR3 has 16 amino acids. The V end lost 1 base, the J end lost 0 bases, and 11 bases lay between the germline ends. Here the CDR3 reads CASSLPRDFSGNTIYF. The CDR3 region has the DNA TGTGCCAGCAGCTTGCCCCGGGACTTCTCTGGAAACACCATATATTTT.

The CDR3 sequence is CASSAGDNSPLHF. The DNA for the CDR3 is TGTGCCAGCAGCGCGGGGGATAATTCACCCCTCCACTTT. The chain recombines TRBV7-6 with TRBJ1-6; possibly TRBD1 for D (5 bases). Trimming removed 5 bases from V and 5 bases from J, with 7 bases in between. The length of the CDR3 is 13 residues. CDR1 and CDR2 from the germline V gene are SGHVS and FNYEAQ. The variable domain in full, completed from reference TRBV7-6 and TRBJ1-6, reads GAGVSQSPRYKVTKRGQDVALRCDPISGHVSLYWYRQALGQGPEFLTYFNYEAQQDKSGLPNDRFSAERPEGSISTLTIQRTEQRDSAMYRCASSAGDNSPLHFGNGTRLTVT.

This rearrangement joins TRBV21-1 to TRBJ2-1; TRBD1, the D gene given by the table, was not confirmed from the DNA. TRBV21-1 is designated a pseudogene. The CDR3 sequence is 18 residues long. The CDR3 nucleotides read TGTGCCAGCAGTCCCCCAAGGTCCCTTTTAACAGGGACCAATGAGCAGTTCTTC. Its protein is CASSPPRSLLTGTNEQFF.

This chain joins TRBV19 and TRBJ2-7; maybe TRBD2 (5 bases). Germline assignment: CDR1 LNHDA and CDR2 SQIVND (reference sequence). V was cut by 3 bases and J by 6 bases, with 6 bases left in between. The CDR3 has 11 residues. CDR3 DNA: TGTGCCAGTAGTATGGGGAGCGAGCAGTACTTC. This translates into CASSMGSEQYF. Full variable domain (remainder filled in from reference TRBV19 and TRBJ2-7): DGGITQSPKYLFRKEGQNVTLSCEQNLNHDAMYWYRQDPGQGLRLIYYSQIVNDFQKGDIAEGYSVSREKKESFPLTVTSAQKNPTAFYLCASSMGSEQYFGPGTRLTVT.

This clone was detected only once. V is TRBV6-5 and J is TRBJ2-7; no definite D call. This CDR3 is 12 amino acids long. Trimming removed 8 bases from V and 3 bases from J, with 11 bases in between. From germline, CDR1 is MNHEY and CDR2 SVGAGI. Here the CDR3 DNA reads TGTGCCAGCTCCAGTTTTATCTACGAGCAGTACTTC. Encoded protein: CASSSFIYEQYF.